Following are 6 T cell receptor beta chains from one sample sequenced in a study of cytomegalovirus exposure and HLA in healthy donors. This PCR relied on a set of 60 Vbeta primers and 13 Jbeta primers. The table came from immunoSEQ multiplex PCR; TCRdb's copy has only in-frame clones and leaves some out. This table has 150,000 to 200,000 clones, almost 85% appearing once. Sequencing used PBMCs. These receptors were taken from a man aged 25-45 years in good health and CMV-seronegative.

The rearrangement links TRBV7-7 to TRBJ2-5; no firm D call. CDR1 is SSHAT and CDR2 is FNYEAQ in the germline V gene (reference sequence). V shed 2 bases and J shed 5 bases, with 12 bases lying between them. The CDR3 has 14 residues. The CDR3: CASSLSAVVETQYF. CDR3 sequence (DNA): TGTGCCAGCAGCTTAAGCGCGGTAGTCGAGACCCAGTACTTC.

This clone has a handful of counts. J is TRBJ1-1 and V is TRBV5-6; no definite D call. CDR1 SGHDT and CDR2 YYEEEE come from the germline V gene. The ends were cut back, 2 bases at V and 6 bases at J, with 5 bases in the middle. The CDR3 spans 11 residues. The chain's CDR3 is CASSFHSEAFF. For the CDR3, the DNA is TGTGCCAGCAGCTTTCACTCTGAAGCTTTCTTT. The entire variable domain, with the rest obtained from reference TRBV5-6 and TRBJ1-1, is as follows: DAGVTQSPTHLIKTRGQQVTLRCSPKSGHDTVSWYQQALGQGPQFIFQYYEEEERQRGNFPDRFSGHQFPNYSSELNVNALLLGDSALYLCASSFHSEAFFGQGTRLTVV.

This clone occurred a few times. The chain is built from TRBV27 and TRBJ1-5, with a possible D match to TRBD1 (5 bases). The CDR3 is made up of 14 amino acids. The germline gives CDR1 MNHEY, CDR2 SMNVEV (reference sequence). V was cut by 6 bases and J by 4 bases, with 13 bases left in between. The CDR3 DNA is TGTGCCAGCAGCGTGGCAGGGTCAAATCAGCCCCAGCATTTT. Amino acids: CASSVAGSNQPQHF.

This clone was counted between two and nine times. J is TRBJ2-2 and V is TRBV5-1; 9 positions agree with TRBD2. The CDR3 has 16 residues. The ends lost 5 bases at V and 4 bases at J; junction bases unmatched: 9. Germline CDR1 reads SGHRS; CDR2 reads YFSETQ. The chain's CDR3 is CASRRVRAGGTGELFF. In DNA form, the CDR3 reads TGCGCCAGCAGACGGGTCCGAGCGGGGGGCACCGGGGAGCTGTTTTTT. The full variable domain, rest sourced from reference TRBV5-1 and TRBJ2-2, is KAGVTQTPRYLIKTRGQQVTLSCSPISGHRSVSWYQQTPGQGLQFLFEYFSETQRNKGNFPGRFSGRQFSNSRSEMNVSTLELGDSALYLCASRRVRAGGTGELFFGEGSRLTVL.

The rearrangement joins TRBV11-3 to TRBJ2-7, with TRBD2 as a possible D gene (6 bases). Germline V lookup: CDR1 SGHNT, CDR2 YENEEA. This CDR3 is 17 amino acids long. Deletions cut 5 bases from V and 6 bases from J, with 26 bases between. The CDR3: CASSPLALGPRGVEQYF. CDR3 bases: TGTGCCAGCAGCCCCCTCGCCTTAGGGCCCCGCGGGGTCGAGCAGTACTTC.

The chain combines TRBV6-6 with TRBJ2-5; 7 bases are a match to TRBD1. Germline CDR1 and CDR2: MNHNY and SVGAGI (reference sequence). This CDR3 spans 15 amino acids. Unmatched junction bases numbered 9, after V lost 6 bases and J lost 2 bases. The CDR3 DNA follows: TGTGCCAGCAGCCTCAGGACAGGTACACAAGAGACCCAGTACTTC. Translated, it gives CASSLRTGTQETQYF.